The 9 T cell receptor beta chains below all came from one sample that was sequenced in a study of identical twins. TCRdb used MiXCR to reprocess the 5' RACE reads, holding one entry per CDR3 protein. Of 240,000 or so distinct CDR3 sequences in the sample, 8% to 11% were seen once. The specimen was memory T cells sorted from blood. Source of these receptors: a man in his fifties in good health.

This clonotype occurred a few times. The chain uses TRBV20-1 and TRBJ1-5, with D perhaps matching TRBD1 (5 bases). The germline gives CDR1 DFQATT, CDR2 SNEGSKA (reference sequence). The CDR3 contains 14 residues. V was cut by 3 bases and J by 0 bases, with 9 bases left in between. The chain's CDR3 is CSASIGGSNQPQHF. The CDR3 nucleotides are TGCAGTGCTAGCATTGGGGGTAGCAATCAGCCCCAGCATTTT.

This clonotype has a handful of counts. The chain couples TRBV6-2 or TRBV6-3 to TRBJ1-5; 10 bases map to TRBD1. Trimming at V came to 3 bases and at J to 7 bases, leaving 6 bases not matched to a gene. The length of the CDR3 is 15 residues. Germline CDR1 and CDR2: MNHEY and SVGEGT. CDR3 sequence: CASSYGTGAGQPQHF. The CDR3 DNA reads as TGTGCCAGCAGTTATGGGACAGGGGCTGGGCAGCCCCAGCATTTT.

Only a few counts were recorded for this clonotype. This chain joins TRBV20-1 and TRBJ2-4; D might be TRBD1 (5 bases). The CDR3 consists of 15 residues. V shed 7 bases and J shed 0 bases, with 16 bases lying between them. Germline assignment: CDR1 DFQATT and CDR2 SNEGSKA (reference sequence). In DNA, the CDR3 is TGCAGTGGGGGTTACAGGTTACTAGCCAAAAACATTCAGTACTTC. This codes for CSGGYRLLAKNIQYF.

This clonotype appeared many times. The rearrangement uses TRBV11-2 and TRBJ2-6, with D possibly TRBD2 on 7 matching bases. The CDR3 has 17 residues. V was cut by 7 bases and J by 2 bases, with 18 bases left in between. Germline values: CDR1 SGHAT, CDR2 FQNNGV. CDR3 protein: CASTTIGGRAGANVLTF. As DNA, the CDR3 is TGTGCCAGCACCACAATCGGGGGGCGCGCTGGGGCCAACGTCCTGACTTTC.

This rearrangement joins TRBV11-2 to TRBJ2-1; D perhaps matches TRBD1 (5 bases). Trimming shortened V by 1 base and J by 6 bases, and 10 bases separated the two germline ends. There are 14 residues in the CDR3. Germline loops: CDR1 SGHAT, CDR2 FQNNGV. The CDR3 region has the DNA TGTGCCAGCAGCTTAGCAGGGTCGCTCAATGAGCAGTTCTTC. Protein product: CASSLAGSLNEQFF.

This chain joins TRBV28 and TRBJ1-5; D might be TRBD1 (5 bases). V gave up 5 bases and J gave up 2 bases, with 19 bases separating them. CDR1 MDHEN and CDR2 SYDVKM come from the germline V gene. This CDR3 has 17 residues. CDR3 nucleotides: TGTGCCAGCAGTCCAACCCATATGTCGGGACGCAATCAGCCCCAGCATTTT. The encoded protein is CASSPTHMSGRNQPQHF.

This rearrangement joins TRBV19 to TRBJ2-7; the match to TRBD2 covers 14 bases. Germline V lookup: CDR1 LNHDA, CDR2 SQIVND (reference sequence). CDR3 length: 16 residues. V was clipped by 6 bases and J by 8 bases; unmatched bases: 12. As DNA, the CDR3 is TGTGCCAGTAGAAAGACCGCCGGGACTAGCGGGAGTAAGCAGTACTTC. Its protein is CASRKTAGTSGSKQYF.

This clonotype was observed a few times. J is TRBJ1-1 and V is TRBV24-1; a weak D match, TRBD1 (5 bases). The CDR3 totals 13 residues. V lost 12 bases to trimming and J lost 1 base, with 14 bases between them. Germline-derived CDR1 and CDR2 are KGHDR and SFDVKD. The CDR3 protein is CASRGSGNTEAFF. The CDR3 region has the DNA TGTGCCTCCCGGGGGTCAGGGAACACTGAAGCTTTCTTT.

The chain combines TRBV3-1 with TRBJ2-2; D is unclear. V dropped 0 bases and J dropped 3 bases, with 11 bases sitting between them. The CDR3 length is 16 residues. Germline V gene data show CDR1 as LGHDT and CDR2 as YNNKEL (reference sequence). CDR3 in DNA: TGTGCCAGCAGCCAAGACGAGGTTTCGGACACCGGGGAGCTGTTTTTT. Translating gives CASSQDEVSDTGELFF.